The sequence of this T cell receptor (beta chain) was determined in a study of patients and donors after allogeneic stem cell transplantation. Germline V gene lookup returns CDR1 LGHNA and CDR2 YSLEER. With 1 base removed from V and 5 bases from J, the gap between germline ends came to 9 bases. The CDR3 totals 14 residues. This clonotype has more than one count but fewer than ten. TCRdb analysed the RT-PCR reads with MiXCR anew, one entry per CDR3 protein. The sample lists about 150,000 distinct CDR3 sequences, roughly 35% occurring once. This TCR was sampled from a human donor who was either an allogeneic HSCT recipient or a stem cell or donor lymphocyte infusion donor (not recorded which). It is not recorded whose cells these are; they may come from a transplant donor. Sequenced material: blood, either unsorted or a sorted T cell fraction (not recorded which). This chain joins TRBV4-3 and TRBJ1-5; D is ambiguous. Written as DNA, the CDR3 is TGCGCCAGCAGCCAAGCTCACTCGGATCAGCCCCAGCATTTT. Encoded protein: CASSQAHSDQPQHF.